A single sample gave rise to the 7 T cell receptor beta chains below, sequenced in a study of T cells in Graves' hyperthyroidism and ophthalmopathy. Template material for amplifying TCR beta CDR3 regions consisted of RNA transcripts. A first-round RT-PCR of the TCR CDR3 used the HTBI primer set. TCRdb itself ran the multiplex PCR reads through MiXCR, one entry per CDR3 protein. The table lists around 800,000 distinct CDR3 sequences, 38% of them singletons. Material for sequencing was blood. Source of these receptors: a man between 18 and 35 years old with Graves' hyperthyroidism.

This clonotype has a count of ten or more. This rearrangement joins TRBV5-5 to TRBJ2-5; D is unclear. This CDR3 spans 12 amino acids. With 3 bases removed from V and 5 bases from J, the gap between germline ends came to 8 bases. CDR1 is SGHKS, CDR2 YYEKEE, per germline (reference sequence). The CDR3 reads CASSSGWETQYF. CDR3 bases: TGTGCCAGCAGCTCGGGTTGGGAGACCCAGTACTTC.

There are many counts of this clonotype. The chain recombines TRBV7-9 with TRBJ1-2; D is possibly TRBD1 (5 bases). The germline V and J ends were trimmed by 4 bases and 6 bases, with 24 bases remaining between them. This CDR3 spans 17 amino acids. The germline V gene has CDR1 SEHNR and CDR2 FQNEAQ (reference sequence). CDR3 region: CASSSSLERDWSHGYTF. The CDR3 region has the DNA TGTGCCAGCAGCTCCAGCTTGGAAAGGGACTGGAGCCATGGCTACACCTTC.

This clonotype was counted a few times. V and J are TRBV7-2 and TRBJ1-3; D possibly corresponds to TRBD1 (5 bases). Trimming removed 1 base from V and 0 bases from J, with 10 bases in between. The germline V gene encodes CDR1 SGHTA and CDR2 FQGNSA. This CDR3 comprises 16 residues. CDR3 nucleotides: TGTGCCAGCAGCTTAGATCGGGGCGGCTCTGGAAACACCATATATTTT. This translates into CASSLDRGGSGNTIYF.

This clonotype was counted at least ten times. The V and J genes are TRBV7-2 and TRBJ1-2, with D possibly being TRBD1 (6 bases). Per germline, CDR1 SGHTA and CDR2 FQGNSA. This CDR3 is built from 14 residues. The ends were cut back, 6 bases at V and 1 base at J, with 12 bases in the middle. For the CDR3, the DNA is TGTGCCAGCAGACCCACAGGGAGTAACTATGGCTACACCTTC. Its translation: CASRPTGSNYGYTF.

The rearrangement links TRBV13 to TRBJ2-2, with TRBD2 matching over 9 bases. This CDR3 region has 18 residues. V lost 5 bases, J lost 4 bases, and 14 bases stayed unmatched. Germline loops: CDR1 PRHDT, CDR2 FYEKMQ (reference sequence). This CDR3 reads CASSVLAGDARVTGELFF. In DNA, the CDR3 is TGTGCCAGCAGCGTGTTAGCGGGAGACGCCCGTGTCACCGGGGAGCTGTTTTTT.

This clonotype has only a few counts. The rearrangement links TRBV19 to TRBJ1-4; 9 nucleotides align to TRBD1. CDR1 is LNHDA, CDR2 SQIVND, per germline (reference sequence). This CDR3 spans 15 amino acids. V gave up 3 bases and J gave up 7 bases; unmatched junction bases: 6. The CDR3 sequence is CASSMVGQGGEKLFF. The CDR3 coding sequence is TGTGCCAGTAGTATGGTGGGACAGGGAGGTGAAAAACTGTTTTTT.

This chain joins TRBV3-1 and TRBJ1-6; D is ambiguous. V was clipped by 0 bases and J by 7 bases, with 7 bases between them. The germline gives CDR1 LGHDT, CDR2 YNNKEL (reference sequence). This CDR3 is built from 14 residues. This chain's CDR3 is CASSQDTSNSPLHF. The DNA of the CDR3 is TGTGCCAGCAGCCAAGATACTAGCAATTCACCCCTCCACTTT. Filled out from reference TRBV3-1 and TRBJ1-6, the complete variable domain reads DTAVSQTPKYLVTQMGNDKSIKCEQNLGHDTMYWYKQDSKKFLKIMFSYNNKELIINETVPNRFSPKSPDKAHLNLHINSLELGDSAVYFCASSQDTSNSPLHFGNGTRLTVT.